This T cell receptor beta chain was retrieved from a study of blood T cell repertoires in COVID-19. Across the study: Two consecutive negative NP/OP PCR tests, clearance, or resolved symptoms defined Cohort 3 recovery. Some COVID-19 samples were acute and others convalescent; all came from the United States, Italy and Spain.

Ages ranged from roughly 18 to 100 years, with residence in around 24 US areas. Participants reported their clinical history, and cohort assignment relied on those reports. In its sample, this clone was seen a few times. Germline V gives CDR1 SGHAT, CDR2 FQNNGV. The CDR3 runs to 14 residues. The V end was cut by 6 bases, the J end by 0 bases, with 11 bases between. Here immunoSEQ multiplex PCR was the method, and the copy in TCRdb shows in-frame clones only, minus some. Of about 190,000 clones detected, 85% to 90% appear once; the ten largest clones hold about 26%. The clonotype originates from a woman in her 40s in a cohort exposed to, infected with or recovered from COVID-19 (not recorded which). V and J are TRBV11-2 and TRBJ1-1, with D tentatively TRBD1 (5 bases). Sequenced: PBMCs or T cells enriched from blood (not recorded which). This chain's CDR3 is CASSGGGMNTEAFF. For the CDR3, the DNA is TGTGCCAGCAGTGGGGGGGGGATGAACACTGAAGCTTTCTTT. Drawing the rest from reference TRBV11-2 and TRBJ1-1, the complete variable domain is EAGVAQSPRYKIIEKRQSVAFWCNPISGHATLYWYQQILGQGPKLLIQFQNNGVVDDSQLPKDRFSAERLKGVDSTLKIQPAKLEDSAVYLCASSGGGMNTEAFFGQGTRLTVV.